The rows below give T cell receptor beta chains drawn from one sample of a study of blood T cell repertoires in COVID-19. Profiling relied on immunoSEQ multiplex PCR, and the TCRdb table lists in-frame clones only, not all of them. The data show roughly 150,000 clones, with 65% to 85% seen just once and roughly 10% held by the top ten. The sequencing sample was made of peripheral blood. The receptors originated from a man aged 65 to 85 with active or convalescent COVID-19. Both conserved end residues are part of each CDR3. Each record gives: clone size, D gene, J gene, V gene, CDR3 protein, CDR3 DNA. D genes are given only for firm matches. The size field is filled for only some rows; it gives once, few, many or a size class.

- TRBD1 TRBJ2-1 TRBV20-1 CSASTGQGTDNEQFF TGCAGTGCTAGTACGGGACAGGGTACGGACAATGAGCAGTTCTTC
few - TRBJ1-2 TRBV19 CASSFPGAGLNYGYTF TGTGCCAGTAGTTTTCCAGGGGCAGGCTTAAACTATGGCTACACCTTC
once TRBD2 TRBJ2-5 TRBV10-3 CAISFLAGETQYF TGTGCCATCAGTTTCCTAGCGGGAGAGACCCAGTACTTC
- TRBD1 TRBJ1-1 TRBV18 CASSPRQGVGAEAFF TGTGCCAGCTCACCTCGACAGGGGGTGGGAGCTGAAGCTTTCTTT
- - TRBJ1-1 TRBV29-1 CSVPIGSAADTEAFF TGCAGCGTTCCAATAGGGTCAGCGGCGGACACTGAAGCTTTCTTT
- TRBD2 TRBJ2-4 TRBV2 CASSEAGTSDGLAKNIQYF TGTGCCAGCAGTGAAGCGGGGACTAGCGATGGATTAGCCAAAAACATTCAGTACTTC
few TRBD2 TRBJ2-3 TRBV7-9 CASSRIKRGGTDTQYF TGTGCCAGCAGCCGAATTAAGCGGGGGGGGACAGATACGCAGTATTTT
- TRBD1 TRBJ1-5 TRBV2 CASRGQTYSNQPQHF TGTGCCAGCAGGGGACAGACCTATAGCAATCAGCCCCAGCATTTT
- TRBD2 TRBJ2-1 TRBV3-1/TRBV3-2 CASSRLAGKDEQFF TGTGCCAGCAGCCGGCTAGCGGGAAAGGATGAGCAGTTCTTC
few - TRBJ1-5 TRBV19 CATRDKIGVSNQPQHF TGTGCCACCCGGGACAAAATTGGCGTTAGCAATCAGCCCCAGCATTTT
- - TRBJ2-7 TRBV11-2 CASSLGRDTYGEQYF TGTGCCAGCAGCTTAGGCCGGGACACCTATGGCGAGCAGTACTTC
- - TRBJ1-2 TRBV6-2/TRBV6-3 CASSYSGRRHYGYTF TGTGCCAGCAGTTACTCGGGCAGGAGGCACTATGGCTACACCTTC
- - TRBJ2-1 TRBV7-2 CASRYSAGRSYNEQFF TGTGCCAGCAGATACAGCGCTGGGAGGTCTTACAATGAGCAGTTCTTC
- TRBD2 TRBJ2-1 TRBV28 CASSSSGTSGRVEQFF TGTGCCAGCAGTTCATCCGGGACTAGCGGGAGGGTTGAGCAGTTCTTC
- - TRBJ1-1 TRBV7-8 CASSLGVGAYTEAFF TGTGCCAGCAGCTTAGGGGTAGGGGCTTACACTGAAGCTTTCTTT
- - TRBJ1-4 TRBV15 CATSTERQAGTNEKLFF TGTGCCACCAGCACAGAAAGACAGGCAGGGACTAATGAAAAACTGTTTTTT
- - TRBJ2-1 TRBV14 CASSQERSYQLGVTNEQFF TGTGCCAGCAGCCAAGAGCGTAGCTACCAATTAGGAGTCACCAATGAGCAGTTCTTC
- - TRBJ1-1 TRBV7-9 CASSLSGVGGAFF TGTGCCAGCAGCTTATCTGGTGTGGGGGGAGCTTTCTTT
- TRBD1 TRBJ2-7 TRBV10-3 CAISSRTGGYEQYF TGTGCCATCAGTTCTCGGACAGGGGGCTACGAGCAGTACTTC
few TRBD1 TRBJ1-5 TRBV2 CASSGDRVEPQHF TGTGCCAGCAGTGGGGACAGGGTTGAGCCCCAGCATTTT
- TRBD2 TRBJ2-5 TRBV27 CASSHRTSGRRTQYF TGTGCCAGCAGTCACCGGACTAGCGGGAGAAGGACCCAGTACTTC
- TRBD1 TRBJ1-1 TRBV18 CASSPREGAKGTEAFF TGTGCCAGCTCACCCCGTGAGGGGGCTAAAGGCACTGAAGCTTTCTTT
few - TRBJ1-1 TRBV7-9 CASSLSQGAFF TGTGCCAGCAGCCTATCCCAGGGAGCTTTCTTT
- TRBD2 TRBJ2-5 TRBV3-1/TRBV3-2 CASSQPGLAGVWETQYF TGTGCCAGCAGCCAACCAGGTCTAGCGGGAGTCTGGGAGACCCAGTACTTC
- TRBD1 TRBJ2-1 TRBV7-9 CASSLGQGLEQFF TGTGCCAGCAGCTTGGGACAGGGGCTTGAGCAGTTCTTC
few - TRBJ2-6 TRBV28 CASSADSSGANVLTF TGTGCCAGCAGTGCCGACAGCTCTGGGGCCAACGTCCTGACTTTC
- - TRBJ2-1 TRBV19 CASAPGAKRTRSYNEQFF TGTGCCAGCGCCCCAGGGGCTAAACGCACCCGCTCCTACAATGAGCAGTTCTTC
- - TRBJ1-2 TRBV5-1 CASSASGGKDTYGYTF TGCGCCAGCAGCGCCTCCGGGGGAAAGGACACCTATGGCTACACCTTC
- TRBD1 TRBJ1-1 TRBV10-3 CAIRRNRDRRTEAFF TGTGCCATCAGGAGAAACAGGGACAGAAGGACTGAAGCTTTCTTT
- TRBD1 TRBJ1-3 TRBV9 CASSVGDRGNSGNTIYF TGTGCCAGCAGCGTAGGGGACAGGGGTAACTCTGGAAACACCATATATTTT
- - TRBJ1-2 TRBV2 CASSEKVTGYGYTF TGTGCCAGCAGTGAAAAAGTTACGGGGTATGGCTACACCTTC